This T cell receptor beta chain was sequenced for a study of T-cell reconstitution after alpha-beta-depleted transplantation in children. Trimming took off 6 bases at V and 5 bases at J, with 19 bases between the two ends. The CDR3 is made up of 15 amino acids. Germline V gene sequence: CDR1 MNHEY, CDR2 SVGAGI. Molecular barcoding with unique molecular identifiers was used for the TCRbeta library. In TCRdb, the PCR reads were re-called with MiXCR into one record per CDR3 protein. The sample includes around 370,000 distinct CDR3 sequences, roughly 17% of them seen just once. This TCR was recovered from a male patient under 10 years old who had a stem cell transplant for acute lymphoblastic leukemia, so the T cells may come from the graft donor. The chain links TRBV6-5 to TRBJ2-5; possibly TRBD1 or TRBD2 for D (5 bases each). Material: PBMCs, mostly from graft donor cells, obtained 360 days after TCRalphabeta/CD19-depleted stem cell transplant. The CDR3 reads CASSTGRPGEETQYF. The CDR3 nucleotides are TGTGCCAGCAGCACGGGACGACCTGGGGAGGAGACCCAGTACTTC.